Sequencing of this T cell receptor beta chain was carried out in a study of regulatory T cells in long-lasting Graves disease. Time point in this sample: persistent/refractory GD, antithyroid drugs over 5 years with positive TRAb. PBMC-derived RNA was used for the TCR library. HTBI primers from iRepertoire and Arm-PCR of CDR3 regions yielded the TCR beta libraries. TCRdb reanalysed the multiplex PCR reads using MiXCR and keeps one entry per CDR3 protein. The sample consists of roughly 300,000 distinct CDR3 sequences, around a fifth of them appearing once. The length of the CDR3 is 14 residues. V lost 4 bases and J lost 0, with 7 bases in between. In its sample, this clonotype was seen many times.

Sequenced here: peripheral blood mononuclear cells (PBMCs), sampled when the disease was refractory, from a patient treated with antithyroid drugs. V is TRBV12-3 or TRBV12-4 and J is TRBJ1-5, with D tentatively TRBD1 (5 bases). The sequence was obtained from a female donor with Graves disease. The CDR3 coding sequence is TGTGCCAGCAGTTGGGGCGGTAGCAATCAGCCCCAGCATTTT. Its translation: CASSWGGSNQPQHF.